The 17 T cell receptor beta chains given below trace back to one sample, sequenced in a study of T cell changes during pregnancy in multiple sclerosis. Sequenced by immunoSEQ multiplex PCR; TCRdb stores in-frame clones only, minus some. Among roughly 80,000 clones listed, 90% to 95% were seen once. Specimen: peripheral blood, collected in the second trimester of pregnancy. These receptors came from a female donor with multiple sclerosis, enrolled in a pregnancy study.

The chain recombines TRBV29-1 with TRBJ1-1, with a tentative D call TRBD1 (6 bases). The CDR3 is 12 residues long. V was shortened by 3 bases and J by 12 bases, with 17 bases between the two germline ends. The V gene's germline CDR1 is SQVTM and CDR2 ANQGSEA. The CDR3 bases are TGCAGCGTTGACGTCGGTGGGGGCTACACTTTCTTT. It translates to CSVDVGGGYTFF.

The chain couples TRBV10-3 to TRBJ1-2; TRBD1 matches at 8 bases. J gave up 8 bases and V 11 bases, and 19 bases lay outside the gene matches. Germline assignment: CDR1 ENHRY and CDR2 SYGVKD. This CDR3 contains 15 residues. CDR3 protein: CALSPGQVPGWGYTF. For the CDR3, the DNA is TGTGCCCTCTCCCCGGGACAGGTGCCGGGTTGGGGCTACACCTTC.

The chain recombines TRBV20-1 with TRBJ2-7; D possibly corresponds to TRBD1 (5 bases). Trimming left V 5 bases short and J 5 bases short, with 10 bases between. This CDR3 region has 11 residues. CDR1 is DFQATT and CDR2 is SNEGSKA in the germline V gene (reference sequence). The chain's CDR3 is CSAPQGDEQYF. CDR3 nucleotides: TGCAGTGCTCCCCAAGGGGACGAGCAGTACTTC.

V is TRBV10-2 and J is TRBJ1-1; tentative D call: TRBD1 (6 bases). The CDR3 is 13 residues long. V lost 6 bases and J 3 bases, leaving 11 bases between the germline ends. CDR1 and CDR2 from the germline V gene are WSHSY and SAAADI. CDR3 DNA sequence: TGCGCCAGCAGCCGGGACACGTACACTGAAGCTTTCTTT. As protein: CASSRDTYTEAFF.

The chain joins TRBV6-1 to TRBJ2-3; possible D gene TRBD2, 6 bases. Germline assignment: CDR1 MNHNS and CDR2 SASEGT. Trimming left V 2 bases short and J 4 bases short, with 19 bases between. The CDR3 loop spans 17 amino acids. DNA for the CDR3: TGTGCCAGCAGTGAAATTTTTGTGGGAGGTGGCTCAGATACGCAGTATTTT. Translating it yields CASSEIFVGGGSDTQYF.

This clone was seen a handful of times. The V and J genes are TRBV7-6 and TRBJ2-7, with D perhaps matching TRBD1 (6 bases). The CDR3 runs 14 residues. Trimming pared 4 bases from V and 5 bases from J, leaving 15 bases between. Germline CDR1 reads SGHVS; CDR2 reads FNYEAQ. The CDR3 DNA reads as TGTGCCAGCAGCTCCCAGGGGCCGGATGACGAGCAGTACTTC. Amino acid sequence: CASSSQGPDDEQYF.

This chain joins TRBV4-1 and TRBJ1-2, with D possibly matching TRBD1 (6 bases). From germline, CDR1 is MGHRA and CDR2 YSYEKL. The CDR3 loop spans 13 amino acids. Trimming removed 4 bases from V and 8 bases from J, with 14 bases in between. This CDR3 is CASSRIRGGGYTF. DNA for the CDR3: TGCGCCAGCAGCCGCATCAGGGGCGGAGGCTACACCTTC.

The chain links TRBV19 to TRBJ1-4; D unresolved. Trimming pared 7 bases from V and 0 bases from J, leaving 9 bases between. This CDR3 has 14 residues. Germline V gene sequence: CDR1 LNHDA, CDR2 SQIVND (reference sequence). CDR3 residues: CASTTHATNEKLFF. CDR3 nucleotides: TGTGCCAGTACCACACATGCAACTAATGAAAAACTGTTTTTT.

V gene TRBV5-4 combines with J gene TRBJ1-6, with 10 bases fitting TRBD1. This CDR3 spans 14 amino acids. Germline lookup yields CDR1 SGHNT and CDR2 YYREEE (reference sequence). V lost 5 bases to trimming and J lost 8 bases; unmatched junction nucleotides: 4. CDR3 DNA sequence: TGTGCCAGCAGAACGGGGACAGGGGATTCACCCCTCCACTTT. Amino acids: CASRTGTGDSPLHF.

The chain employs TRBV4-2 and TRBJ2-2; TRBD1 might be the D (5 bases). CDR1 is LGHNA, CDR2 YNFKEQ, per germline. The V and J ends lost 0 bases and 6 bases respectively, with 8 bases between them. The CDR3 sequence is 14 residues long. CDR3 residues: CASSQDPRAGELFF. The CDR3 DNA reads TGTGCCAGCAGCCAAGATCCCAGGGCCGGGGAGCTGTTTTTT.

The V gene is TRBV30, the J gene TRBJ2-7; D gene ambiguous. The CDR3 is 14 residues long. Germline V gene lookup returns CDR1 GTSNPN and CDR2 SVGIG (reference sequence). Trimming pared 2 bases from V and 4 bases from J, leaving 15 bases between. The CDR3 bases are TGTGCCTGGAGTACCGGCAGCTCACTATACGAGCAGTACTTC. Translated, it gives CAWSTGSSLYEQYF.

The chain combines TRBV19 with TRBJ1-1, with D possibly matching TRBD1 (6 bases). V lost 5 bases, J lost 1 base, and 11 bases lay in between. From germline, CDR1 is LNHDA and CDR2 SQIVND (reference sequence). The CDR3 runs 14 residues. The CDR3 sequence: CASSLQGRNTEAFF. DNA for the CDR3: TGTGCCAGTAGTTTACAGGGCCGGAACACTGAAGCTTTCTTT.

V usage is TRBV9 and J usage is TRBJ2-2; D might be TRBD1 (6 bases). V was clipped by 0 bases and J by 4 bases, with 13 bases between them. The germline V gene has CDR1 SGDLS and CDR2 YYNGEE. The CDR3 length is 16 residues. The CDR3 nucleotides are TGTGCCAGCAGCGTAGGACACAGGGCGGGCACCGGGGAGCTGTTTTTT. Amino acids: CASSVGHRAGTGELFF. The full variable domain, completed using reference TRBV9 and TRBJ2-2, is DSGVTQTPKHLITATGQRVTLRCSPRSGDLSVYWYQQSLDQGLQFLIQYYNGEERAKGNILERFSAQQFPDLHSELNLSSLELGDSALYFCASSVGHRAGTGELFFGEGSRLTVL.

V usage is TRBV14 and J usage is TRBJ1-2, with D possibly being TRBD1 (5 bases). The CDR3 contains 15 residues. Trimming shortened V by 0 bases and J by 2 bases, and 10 bases separated the two germline ends. CDR1 and CDR2 (germline): SGHDN, FVKESK. As DNA, the CDR3 is TGTGCCAGCAGCCAAGATTTTACAGGCAACTATGGCTACACCTTC. The encoded protein is CASSQDFTGNYGYTF.

The chain employs TRBV5-1 and TRBJ2-5, with 9 positions matching TRBD2. Germline V gene data show CDR1 as SGHRS and CDR2 as YFSETQ. Trimming took 0 bases from V and 5 from J; bases not matched to a gene: 8. The CDR3 is made up of 16 amino acids. The CDR3 spells CASSLAIAGDPETQYF. The CDR3 DNA reads TGCGCCAGCAGCTTGGCCATAGCGGGGGACCCTGAGACCCAGTACTTC.

The genes are TRBV5-6 and TRBJ1-1; no clear D. The V end was cut by 4 bases, the J end by 1 base, with 5 bases between. CDR3 length: 12 residues. Germline loops: CDR1 SGHDT, CDR2 YYEEEE. The CDR3 DNA reads as TGTGCCAGCAGCCTCAGGAACACTGAAGCTTTCTTT. Protein product: CASSLRNTEAFF.

The gene calls are TRBV6-1 and TRBJ2-7; maybe TRBD2 (5 bases). CDR1 is MNHNS, CDR2 SASEGT, per germline. With 0 bases removed from V and 0 bases from J, the gap between germline ends came to 12 bases. The CDR3 contains 16 residues. The CDR3 reads CASSEAGLWDSYEQYF. In nucleotides, the CDR3 is TGTGCCAGCAGTGAAGCAGGACTTTGGGACTCCTACGAGCAGTACTTC.